Each of the 22 T cell receptor beta chains below was sequenced from the same sample in a study of T-cell reconstitution after alpha-beta-depleted transplantation in children. Unique molecular identifiers were incorporated when the TCRbeta library was constructed. TCRdb reprocessed the PCR reads with MiXCR, giving one entry per CDR3 protein. The profile shows around 600,000 distinct CDR3 sequences, 23% of them singletons. The material sequenced was PBMCs, mostly from graft donor cells, taken 360 days after TCRalphabeta/CD19-depleted stem cell transplant. These receptors came from a boy under two years old who had a stem cell transplant for acute myeloid leukemia, so the T cells may come from the graft donor.

V is TRBV12-3 or TRBV12-4 and J is TRBJ2-6; no reliable D call. The CDR3 runs 15 residues. Trimming took off 2 bases at V and 4 bases at J, with 9 bases between the two ends. The DNA of the CDR3 is TGTGCCAGCAGTTTAAGGAACATGGGGGCCAACGTCCTGACTTTC. Translating it yields CASSLRNMGANVLTF.

This clonotype was detected many times. V is TRBV12-3 or TRBV12-4 and J is TRBJ2-5; D not resolved. The CDR3 extends over 12 amino acids. In DNA, the CDR3 is TGTGCGACTGGGGATTTACAAGAGACCCAGTACTTC. Amino acids: CATGDLQETQYF.

The rearrangement links TRBV20-1 to TRBJ1-6, with D possibly being TRBD1 (5 bases). The length of the CDR3 is 14 residues. V was pared by 6 bases and J by 10 bases, with 19 bases between. The germline V gene has CDR1 DFQATT and CDR2 SNEGSKA (reference sequence). This CDR3 reads CSAPPGLLGSPLHF. CDR3 bases: TGCAGTGCCCCCCCGGGACTTTTGGGCTCACCCCTCCACTTT.

At least ten counts were recorded for this clonotype. J is TRBJ1-1 and V is TRBV28; TRBD1 agrees at 7 bases. The J segment lost 9 bases and the V segment lost 5 bases, leaving 3 bases of the junction unmatched. CDR1 MDHEN and CDR2 SYDVKM come from the germline V gene. The CDR3 length is 11 residues. Here the CDR3 reads CASSGDSQAFF. The CDR3 bases are TGTGCCAGCAGTGGGGACAGTCAAGCTTTCTTT.

This clonotype has at least ten counts. The V call is TRBV10-2, the J call TRBJ1-6, with unresolved D. The CDR3 length is 15 residues. Germline V CDR1 and CDR2: WSHSY, SAAADI. Trimming left V 3 bases short and J 4 bases short, with 10 bases between. The CDR3 sequence is CASSDFRRYNSPLHF. DNA of the CDR3: TGCGCCAGCAGTGACTTTCGACGATATAATTCACCCCTCCACTTT.

The genes are TRBV19 and TRBJ1-6, with D possibly being TRBD1 (5 bases). The germline CDR1 and CDR2 sequences are LNHDA and SQIVND (reference sequence). The CDR3 is made up of 12 amino acids. The V gene lost 8 bases and the J gene lost 7 bases, with 9 bases spanning the gap. This chain's CDR3 is CASRGFNSPLHF. Written as DNA, the CDR3 is TGTGCCAGTCGGGGGTTCAATTCACCCCTCCACTTT.

This clonotype occurred many times. This chain uses TRBV20-1 with TRBJ2-7; D is uncertain. This CDR3 has 17 amino acids. V lost 2 bases to trimming and J lost 2 bases, with 22 bases between them. Germline-derived CDR1 and CDR2 are DFQATT and SNEGSKA (reference sequence). This chain's CDR3 is CSARIPAGPLIPYEQYF. The CDR3 DNA reads TGCAGTGCTAGAATCCCGGCAGGACCTCTAATCCCCTACGAGCAGTACTTC.

The chain combines TRBV27 with TRBJ1-3; D unclear. The CDR3 length is 16 residues. Germline V gene data show CDR1 as MNHEY and CDR2 as SMNVEV (reference sequence). Trimming stripped 5 bases from V and 0 bases from J, with 14 bases between. As DNA, the CDR3 is TGTGCCAGCAGTGGAATCCCCGCAGGCTCTGGAAACACCATATATTTT. This codes for CASSGIPAGSGNTIYF.

The CDR3 loop reads CSVSRDLDNEQFF. Here the CDR3 DNA reads TGCAGCGTCAGCCGGGACTTGGATAATGAGCAGTTCTTC. The chain links TRBV29-1 to TRBJ2-1; maybe TRBD2 (6 bases). The CDR3 has 13 residues. CDR1 SQVTM and CDR2 ANQGSEA come from the germline V gene. The V end was cut by 6 bases, the J end by 7 bases, with 16 bases between.

This clonotype was picked up a small number of times. The J gene is TRBJ2-3, the V gene TRBV20-1, with TRBD2 matching over 10 bases. The V gene end was trimmed by 3 bases and the J gene end by 0 bases; junction bases not matched to a gene: 3. The length of the CDR3 is 15 residues. CDR1 and CDR2 (germline): DFQATT, SNEGSKA (reference sequence). The chain's CDR3 is CSASKRGGSTDTQYF. For the CDR3, the DNA is TGCAGTGCTAGCAAGCGGGGGGGTAGCACAGATACGCAGTATTTT.

The chain has TRBV6-1 and TRBJ2-4; D is undetermined. Germline CDR1 MNHNS, CDR2 SASEGT. The CDR3 extends over 15 amino acids. V was cut by 7 bases and J by 0 bases, with 13 bases left in between. CDR3 sequence (DNA): TGTGCCAGCACTAACGTATCCTTAGCCAAAAACATTCAGTACTTC. This sequence encodes CASTNVSLAKNIQYF.

The chain recombines TRBV24-1 with TRBJ2-5; D not resolved. The CDR3 length is 14 residues. The germline V gene encodes CDR1 KGHDR and CDR2 SFDVKD. V was cut by 3 bases and J by 5 bases, with 12 bases left in between. CDR3 sequence (DNA): TGTGCCACCAGTGATAGCAGTTGGAAGGAGACCCAGTACTTC. This gives the protein CATSDSSWKETQYF.

The gene calls are TRBV13 and TRBJ2-5, with TRBD1 identical over 9 bases. V was pared by 5 bases and J by 5 bases, with 12 bases of the junction left unmatched. CDR1 is PRHDT, CDR2 FYEKMQ, per germline (reference sequence). This CDR3 comprises 16 residues. CDR3 region: CASSRIGDRAEETQYF. Here the CDR3 DNA reads TGTGCCAGCAGCCGGATAGGGGACAGGGCGGAGGAGACCCAGTACTTC.

The chain links TRBV21-1 to TRBJ2-3; the table's D gene call, TRBD2, was not cross checked with the DNA. Matching the DNA end better, TRBJ1-5 makes the J call doubtful. TRBV21-1 is flagged as a pseudogene. This CDR3 region has 14 residues. This chain's CDR3 is CASSPTGLTDTQHF. In DNA, the CDR3 is TGTGCCAGCAGCCCCACGGGCCTCACAGATACGCAGCATTTT.

This clonotype was observed a few times. J is TRBJ2-2 and V is TRBV12-3 or TRBV12-4; D uncertain. Trimming stripped 7 bases from V and 2 bases from J, with 8 bases between. The CDR3 is 13 residues long. The CDR3 DNA reads as TGTGCCAGCATCGACACCAACACCGGGGAGCTGTTTTTT. It yields the protein CASIDTNTGELFF.

This chain uses TRBV3-1 with TRBJ1-1; no definite D call. Germline CDR1 LGHDT, CDR2 YNNKEL (reference sequence). The CDR3 covers 18 residues. Trimming left V 0 bases short and J 1 base short, with 18 bases between. The CDR3 sequence: CASSQESVKQGWNTEAFF. The CDR3 DNA reads TGTGCCAGCAGCCAAGAGTCTGTCAAACAAGGCTGGAACACTGAAGCTTTCTTT.

This clonotype was counted a single time. The rearrangement uses TRBV3-1 and TRBJ2-1; 11 positions match TRBD2. The germline V gene has CDR1 LGHDT and CDR2 YNNKEL (reference sequence). Trimming cost V 0 bases and J 3 bases; bases outside gene matches: 4. The CDR3 is 17 residues long. CDR3 sequence (DNA): TGTGCCAGCAGCCAAGATCAGGGGACTAGCGGCTACAATGAGCAGTTCTTC. Encoded protein: CASSQDQGTSGYNEQFF.

In its sample, this clonotype was seen a few times. The J gene is TRBJ2-3, the V gene TRBV6-5; the match to TRBD1 covers 10 bases. Germline V gene sequence: CDR1 MNHEY, CDR2 SVGAGI. Germline trimming cut 0 bases from V and 8 bases from J; bases unmatched to any gene: 5. The length of the CDR3 is 15 residues. CDR3 residues: CASSYSRQGAGTQYF. Written as DNA, the CDR3 is TGTGCCAGCAGTTACTCGCGACAGGGGGCTGGTACGCAGTATTTT.

This clonotype was recorded a few times. The gene calls are TRBV5-5 and TRBJ2-7; TRBD2 agrees at 7 bases. V was pared by 3 bases and J by 4 bases, with 4 bases of the junction left unmatched. This CDR3 is 13 amino acids long. Germline V gives CDR1 SGHKS, CDR2 YYEKEE (reference sequence). The CDR3 region has the DNA TGTGCCAGCAGCTGGGGACTACGGTACGAGCAGTACTTC. Its translation is CASSWGLRYEQYF.

This chain links TRBV27 with TRBJ2-5; weak D call: TRBD2 (5 bases). Germline V gene lookup returns CDR1 MNHEY and CDR2 SMNVEV (reference sequence). The length of the CDR3 is 16 residues. With 5 bases removed from V and 5 bases from J, the gap between germline ends came to 21 bases. The CDR3 here is CASSRGTSTRVETQYF. The CDR3 DNA sequence: TGTGCCAGCAGTCGAGGAACTAGTACAAGGGTTGAGACCCAGTACTTC.

At least ten counts were recorded for this clonotype. V is TRBV7-2 and J is TRBJ2-7; 8 bases fit TRBD2. Losses at the gene ends were 1 base for V and 2 bases for J; bases not matched to a gene: 1. Per germline, CDR1 SGHTA and CDR2 FQGNSA. The CDR3 consists of 14 residues. The CDR3 DNA is TGTGCCAGCAGCTTAGGCGGGAGGCCCTACGAGCAGTACTTC. It yields the protein CASSLGGRPYEQYF.

This clonotype was observed a handful of times. V usage is TRBV20-1 and J usage is TRBJ1-2; D may be TRBD1 (6 bases). The V end was cut by 6 bases, the J end by 13 bases, with 21 bases between. Germline values: CDR1 DFQATT, CDR2 SNEGSKA (reference sequence). The CDR3 consists of 12 residues. The CDR3 DNA reads as TGCAGTGCCCCGAAAGGGACACAGAAGGTCACCTTC. Its protein is CSAPKGTQKVTF.